This T cell receptor (beta chain) was found in a study of chemoradiotherapy in HPV16-positive cancers. Method: immunoSEQ multiplex PCR; TCRdb's copy keeps in-frame clones and lacks some. Among some 30,000 clones, 80% were seen once, and the ten largest hold 3.8%. Repertoires were sampled repeatedly during chemoradiotherapy. This sequence originates from a human donor with HPV-associated anogenital cancer. This specimen was blood, taken from a patient who underwent chemoradiotherapy.

CDR3 amino acids: CASSPEGISYEQYF. The CDR3 nucleotides are TGTGCCAGCTCACCGGAGGGGATCTCCTACGAGCAGTACTTC. The V gene is TRBV18, the J gene TRBJ2-7, with D perhaps matching TRBD2 (6 bases). The germline V and J ends were trimmed by 3 bases and 0 bases, with 9 bases remaining between them. CDR1 and CDR2 (germline): KGHSH, LQKENI. The CDR3 has 14 amino acids.